This T cell receptor beta chain was documented in a study of blood T cells in healthy people across ages. Study observations and caveats: Older individuals had lower TCR beta diversity per million T cells (the decline was roughly linear).

A word on this clonotype: Its antigen is undetermined.

CDR3 length equals 17 residues. The germline CDR1 and CDR2 sequences are SEHNR and FQNEAQ (reference sequence). The V segment lost 2 bases and the J segment 0 bases; nucleotides outside the gene matches: 8. PBMCs were isolated at a quantity of at least 6 million per sample. Next came a second PCR, run for 7 to 11 cycles, which used a sample-barcoded 5' primer along with a J-beta primer mix. TCRdb reprocessed the 5' RACE reads via MiXCR and lists one record per CDR3 protein. The sample contains roughly 1.5 million distinct CDR3 sequences, approximately 43% of which appear only once. Sequencing was done on a sample of blood. The rearrangement links TRBV7-9 to TRBJ2-3; 7 bases fit TRBD1. This receptor was taken from a woman between 18 and 29 years old in good health. CDR3 nucleotides: TGTGCCAGCAGCTTACCAGGGACAGCAACTAGCACAGATACGCAGTATTTT. Amino acids: CASSLPGTATSTDTQYF.